Detailed here is one T cell receptor (beta chain). The sample originates from a study of blood T cell repertoires in COVID-19. The protocol was immunoSEQ multiplex PCR, while the TCRdb copy is restricted to in-frame clones and leaves out a portion. The sample lists approximately 70,000 clones; roughly 87% were seen once. Germline values: CDR1 SGHRS, CDR2 YFSETQ. J lost 2 bases, V lost 4 bases, and 5 bases had no gene match. This CDR3 spans 14 amino acids. Sequencing was performed on peripheral blood. The chain carries TRBV5-1 and TRBJ1-1; 7 bases agree with TRBD1. The source is a woman in her forties or fifties with acute or convalescent COVID-19. Written as DNA, the CDR3 is TGCGCCAGCAGCCAGGGGGTTTTTAACACTGAAGCTTTCTTT. Translated, it gives CASSQGVFNTEAFF.